This T cell receptor beta chain was recovered during a study of blood T cells in healthy people across ages. Whole-study findings and limits: Samples with more naive T cells showed higher observed beta diversity. Estimated diversity, derived from one million T cells, was regarded as an underestimate. Versus aged donors, long-lived donors had higher diversity and more naive CD4+ cells.

For the second PCR, which ran for roughly 7 to 11 cycles, a sample-barcoded 5' primer and a J-beta primer mix were used. Each TCR beta cDNA got a 12-nucleotide random molecular identifier. TCRdb re-analysed the 5' RACE reads in MiXCR, keeping a single row per CDR3 protein. The table has about 1.5 million distinct CDR3 sequences, under 55% seen once. The CDR3 totals 13 residues. CDR1 is MNHEY and CDR2 is SVGEGT in the germline V gene. V lost 6 bases and J lost 1, with 9 bases in between. This clonotype showed up just a few times. The antigen remains undetermined. The chain couples TRBV6-2 or TRBV6-3 to TRBJ1-1; D gene ambiguous. The sequence came from a woman younger than 30 in good health. The sample taken for sequencing was blood. Here the CDR3 reads CASRNGANTEAFF. CDR3 DNA: TGTGCCAGCAGGAACGGAGCGAACACTGAAGCTTTCTTT.